This T cell receptor beta chain is drawn from a study of sequential checkpoint blockade in melanoma. Across the study: Randomization was 1:1 between first-line nivolumab→ipilimumab and ipilimumab→nivolumab. Both treatment sequences were followed by maintenance nivolumab.

Treatment denoted: randomized to nivolumab then ipilimumab (arm A) or the reverse (arm B). DNA-damaging chemotherapy had not been given to any patient beforehand. Live CD3+CD8+ CD19− CD56− cells were sorted from PBMCs. This clone was seen a single time. The CDR3 is 15 residues long. Germline CDR1 reads SGDLS; CDR2 reads YYNGEE. V lost 4 bases, J lost 2 bases, and 5 bases stayed unmatched. TCRdb keeps only in-frame clones here, not all; method: immunoSEQ multiplex PCR. The table includes roughly 23,000 clones, roughly 80% detected once. The starting material was CD8+ T cells sorted from blood (inferred from file names), obtained from a patient given nivolumab and ipilimumab in sequence. The TCR sequence derives from a human donor with melanoma. The rearrangement joins TRBV9 to TRBJ2-4; the match to TRBD1 covers 8 bases. CDR3 bases: TGTGCCAGCAGCCCATGGACAGGGTCCAAAAACATTCAGTACTTC. Encoded protein: CASSPWTGSKNIQYF.